Sequencing of this T cell receptor (beta chain) was carried out in a study of CD8 T cells in ankylosing spondylitis. The study's findings and limits: Disease-linked clones were found to be CD8+ and relatively rare in peripheral blood. It was reported that disease-linked clones were significantly enriched in matched ankylosing spondylitis synovial fluid. Some of the motif variants had earlier been found in reactive arthritis patients' fluid and blood. Seven to nine highly homologous variants made up a TCR beta motif that seemed to typify ankylosing spondylitis blood.

Comment on this clonotype: Its antigen is not known.

The CDR3 sequence is 19 residues long. Germline CDR1 is SGHAT and CDR2 is FQDESV (reference sequence). V was clipped by 5 bases and J by 0 bases, with 23 bases between them. TCRdb redid the calling of the 5' RACE reads with MiXCR, one entry per CDR3 protein. The sample records around 120,000 distinct CDR3 sequences, around 24% being singletons. J is TRBJ2-1 and V is TRBV11-1; D may match TRBD1 or TRBD2 (5 bases each). The sequenced sample was synovial fluid, either unsorted or a sorted T cell fraction (not recorded which). The clonotype originates from a male donor with ankylosing spondylitis. The CDR3 region has the DNA TGTGCCAGCAGCCCAAGCGCCCAAACCGGGACGGCCTCCTACAATGAGCAGTTCTTC. Translated, it gives CASSPSAQTGTASYNEQFF.